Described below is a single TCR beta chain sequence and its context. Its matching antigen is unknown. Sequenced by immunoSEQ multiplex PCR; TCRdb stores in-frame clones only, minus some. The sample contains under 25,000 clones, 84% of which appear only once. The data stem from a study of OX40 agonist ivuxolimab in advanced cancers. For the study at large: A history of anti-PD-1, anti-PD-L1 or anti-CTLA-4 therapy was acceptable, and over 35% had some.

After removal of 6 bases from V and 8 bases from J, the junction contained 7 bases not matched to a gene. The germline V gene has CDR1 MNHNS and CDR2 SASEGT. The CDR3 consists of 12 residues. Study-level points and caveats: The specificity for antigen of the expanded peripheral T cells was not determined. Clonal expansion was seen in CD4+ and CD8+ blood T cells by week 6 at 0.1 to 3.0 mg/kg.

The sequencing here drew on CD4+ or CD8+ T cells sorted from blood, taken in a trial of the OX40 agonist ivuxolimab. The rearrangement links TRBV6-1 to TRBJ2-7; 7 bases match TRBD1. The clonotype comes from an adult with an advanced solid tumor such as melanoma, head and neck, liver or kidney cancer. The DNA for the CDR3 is TGTGCCAGCAGCGCCCCGACAGGGCAGCAGTACTTC. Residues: CASSAPTGQQYF.